These 20 T cell receptor beta chains were sequenced from one sample in a study of T cell responses to AZD1222 COVID-19 vaccine. The protocol was immunoSEQ multiplex PCR, while the TCRdb copy is restricted to in-frame clones and leaves out a portion. The sample lists about 150,000 clones, over 75% seen once, with approximately 3% in the top ten. The input for sequencing was peripheral blood, taken 28 days after the second AZD1222 dose. The receptors derive from an adult who received the AZD1222 COVID-19 vaccine.

The CDR3 reads CAIASGVSGNEQFF. The CDR3, as DNA: TGTGCCATCGCTTCCGGAGTTAGCGGGAATGAGCAGTTCTTC. This chain uses TRBV10-3 with TRBJ2-1; 7 nucleotides agree with TRBD2. The trim removed 8 bases at V and 7 bases at J, leaving 11 bases unmatched. This CDR3 comprises 14 residues. Germline V gene lookup returns CDR1 ENHRY and CDR2 SYGVKD.

V is TRBV12-3 or TRBV12-4 and J is TRBJ1-1; perhaps TRBD1 as D (5 bases). V was clipped by 1 base and J by 11 bases, with 8 bases between them. The CDR3 has 11 residues. In nucleotides, the CDR3 is TGTGCCAGCAGTTTAGAAGGGGACGCTTTCTTT. It yields the protein CASSLEGDAFF.

The V call is TRBV5-4, the J call TRBJ1-1, with a tentative D call TRBD1 (5 bases). V lost 2 bases and J 2 bases, leaving 10 bases between the germline ends. CDR1 SGHNT and CDR2 YYREEE come from the germline V gene (reference sequence). This CDR3 spans 14 amino acids. CDR3 nucleotides: TGTGCCAGCAGCTTAGGGACCAAAAACACTGAAGCTTTCTTT. Protein product: CASSLGTKNTEAFF.

The chain is built from TRBV5-4 and TRBJ1-2; 10 bases line up with TRBD1. CDR3 length: 14 amino acids. V lost 0 bases and J lost 12; bases outside the gene matches: 8. Germline V gives CDR1 SGHNT, CDR2 YYREEE (reference sequence). The CDR3 DNA reads TGTGCCAGCAGCTTGGGACAGGGGGCCGCAGATCACACCTTC. This translates into CASSLGQGAADHTF.

This rearrangement joins TRBV5-1 to TRBJ2-2; 11 positions agree with TRBD1. Trimming took 2 bases from V and 5 from J; bases not matched to a gene: 2. Germline values: CDR1 SGHRS, CDR2 YFSETQ. The CDR3 extends over 15 amino acids. The DNA for the CDR3 is TGCGCCAGCAGCTTCGGGACAGGGGGTACCGGGGAGCTGTTTTTT. It translates to CASSFGTGGTGELFF.

The V and J genes are TRBV11-2 and TRBJ1-4; weak D call: TRBD1 (5 bases). Germline lookup yields CDR1 SGHAT and CDR2 FQNNGV. V shed 5 bases and J shed 8 bases, with 9 bases lying between them. This CDR3 is built from 12 residues. The CDR3 nucleotides read TGTGCCAGCAGCCGGGACGGAGAAAAACTGTTTTTT. Protein sequence: CASSRDGEKLFF.

The CDR3 is CASSGGDQPQHF. The DNA for the CDR3 is TGTGCCAGCTCAGGAGGGGATCAGCCCCAGCATTTT. The chain carries TRBV18 and TRBJ1-5; possible D gene TRBD1, 5 bases. The CDR3 is made up of 12 amino acids. The germline V and J ends were trimmed by 5 bases and 5 bases, with 7 bases remaining between them. The V gene's germline CDR1 is KGHSH and CDR2 LQKENI.

This chain uses TRBV10-3 with TRBJ1-2; 7 bases align to TRBD1. With 7 bases clipped from V and 8 bases from J, the junction kept 13 bases outside the gene matches. The germline V gene has CDR1 ENHRY and CDR2 SYGVKD. This CDR3 has 14 amino acids. CDR3: CAITQGPTGDGYTF. As DNA, the CDR3 is TGTGCCATCACCCAGGGCCCTACAGGGGACGGCTACACCTTC.

The genes are TRBV11-2 and TRBJ2-1, with D hard to call. In germline, CDR1 is SGHAT, CDR2 FQNNGV. The CDR3 runs to 17 residues. Trimming removed 1 base at V and 0 bases at J, with 13 bases between. The DNA of the CDR3 is TGTGCCAGCAGCTTAGGGGGTGCCTTAAGCTCCTACAATGAGCAGTTCTTC. Its protein product is CASSLGGALSSYNEQFF. Drawing the rest from reference TRBV11-2 and TRBJ2-1, the complete variable domain is EAGVAQSPRYKIIEKRQSVAFWCNPISGHATLYWYQQILGQGPKLLIQFQNNGVVDDSQLPKDRFSAERLKGVDSTLKIQPAKLEDSAVYLCASSLGGALSSYNEQFFGPGTRLTVL.

The V and J genes are TRBV9 and TRBJ1-2; TRBD1 is a possible D gene (6 bases). The germline V and J ends were trimmed by 0 bases and 3 bases, with 21 bases remaining between them. Germline values: CDR1 SGDLS, CDR2 YYNGEE. The CDR3 has 18 amino acids. The CDR3 DNA follows: TGTGCCAGCAGCGTAGAGGTCCACACTCGACAGGCCCACTATGGCTACACCTTC. Its translation is CASSVEVHTRQAHYGYTF.

This chain links TRBV29-1 with TRBJ2-7; 7 bases fit TRBD2. Trimming took 4 bases from V and 5 from J; bases not matched to a gene: 11. In germline, CDR1 is SQVTM, CDR2 ANQGSEA. This CDR3 comprises 14 residues. CDR3 residues: CSVAEGGPIDEQYF. The CDR3 nucleotides read TGCAGCGTTGCCGAGGGAGGGCCAATCGACGAGCAGTACTTC.

The chain joins TRBV6-1 to TRBJ1-1; 7 nucleotides line up with TRBD1. Germline values: CDR1 MNHNS, CDR2 SASEGT. CDR3 length: 14 amino acids. Losses at the gene ends were 2 bases for V and 5 bases for J; bases not matched to a gene: 5. CDR3 sequence (DNA): TGTGCCAGCAGTGAATTAGGGGGCGGAACTGAAGCTTTCTTT. Its translation: CASSELGGGTEAFF.

This chain uses TRBV2 with TRBJ1-2; the D gene is possibly TRBD1 (6 bases). V lost 3 bases to trimming and J lost 4 bases, with 12 bases between them. CDR3 length: 14 residues. Germline assignment: CDR1 SNHLY and CDR2 FYNNEI. CDR3 bases: TGTGCCAGCAGTGAGATGGCGACAGGCTATGGCTACACCTTC. Its translation: CASSEMATGYGYTF.

This chain links TRBV25-1 with TRBJ1-2; perhaps TRBD1 as D (6 bases). The length of the CDR3 is 15 residues. The germline CDR1 and CDR2 sequences are MGHDK and SYGVNS. V was cut by 0 bases and J by 7 bases, with 15 bases left in between. In DNA, the CDR3 is TGTGCCAGCAGTGAATATGTGACAGGCCAAGGTGGCTACACCTTC. Residues: CASSEYVTGQGGYTF.

The rearrangement uses TRBV11-2 and TRBJ2-1; 11 nucleotides line up with TRBD2. The J segment lost 10 bases and the V segment lost 4 bases, leaving 3 bases of the junction unmatched. This CDR3 contains 13 residues. Germline V CDR1 and CDR2: SGHAT, FQNNGV. For the CDR3, the DNA is TGTGCCAGCAGCTCGACTAGCGGGGAGGAGCAGTTCTTC. It translates to CASSSTSGEEQFF.

The V gene is TRBV5-1, the J gene TRBJ1-1; 9 bases are shared with TRBD1. With 4 bases clipped from V and 6 bases from J, the junction kept 7 bases outside the gene matches. The CDR3 consists of 14 residues. Germline V gene data show CDR1 as SGHRS and CDR2 as YFSETQ. CDR3 sequence reads: CASSLDRGFAEAFF. The CDR3 bases are TGCGCCAGCAGCCTTGACAGGGGGTTCGCTGAAGCTTTCTTT.

The chain recombines TRBV30 with TRBJ1-4; TRBD1 matches at 12 bases. The junction had 6 bases not matched to a gene; V was cut back by 2 bases and J by 8 bases. CDR1 is GTSNPN, CDR2 SVGIG, per germline (reference sequence). The CDR3 length is 15 residues. DNA for the CDR3: TGTGCCTGGAGTCTCTGGGACAGGGGGCTCGAAAAACTGTTTTTT. Protein sequence: CAWSLWDRGLEKLFF.

The chain is built from TRBV9 and TRBJ1-1; D remains ambiguous. Trimming removed 0 bases at V and 6 bases at J, with 12 bases between. Germline assignment: CDR1 SGDLS and CDR2 YYNGEE. This CDR3 region has 14 residues. The chain's CDR3 is CASSVGQVNAEAFF. DNA of the CDR3: TGTGCCAGCAGCGTAGGGCAGGTAAACGCTGAAGCTTTCTTT.

The rearrangement joins TRBV6-5 to TRBJ1-1; D may be TRBD1 (5 bases). Trimming removed 0 bases at V and 4 bases at J, with 9 bases between. From germline, CDR1 is MNHEY and CDR2 SVGAGI. The length of the CDR3 is 14 residues. CDR3 amino acids: CASSYSTGGTEAFF. The CDR3 DNA sequence: TGTGCCAGCAGTTACTCAACCGGGGGCACTGAAGCTTTCTTT.

The table lists this clone with a count of one. The rearrangement links TRBV4-1 to TRBJ2-4, with 8 bases lining up with TRBD1. The CDR3 extends over 15 amino acids. V gave up 0 bases and J gave up 4 bases; unmatched junction bases: 2. Germline CDR1 and CDR2: MGHRA and YSYEKL. CDR3 DNA: TGCGCCAGCAGCCAAGAAAGGACAGGGAAAAACATTCAGTACTTC. This sequence encodes CASSQERTGKNIQYF.